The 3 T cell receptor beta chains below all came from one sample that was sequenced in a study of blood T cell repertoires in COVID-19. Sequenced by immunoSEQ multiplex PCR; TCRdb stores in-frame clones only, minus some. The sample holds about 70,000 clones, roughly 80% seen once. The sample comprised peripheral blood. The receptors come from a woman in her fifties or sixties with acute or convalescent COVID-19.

CDR3 nucleotide sequence: TGTGCCAGCAGTTTTTTGGGGCTGAGCCAGTACTTC. This codes for CASSFLGLSQYF. The chain uses TRBV28 and TRBJ2-5; a possible D gene is TRBD1 (5 bases). Deletions cut 3 bases from V and 10 bases from J, with 12 bases between. The germline V gene encodes CDR1 MDHEN and CDR2 SYDVKM. This CDR3 is 12 amino acids long.

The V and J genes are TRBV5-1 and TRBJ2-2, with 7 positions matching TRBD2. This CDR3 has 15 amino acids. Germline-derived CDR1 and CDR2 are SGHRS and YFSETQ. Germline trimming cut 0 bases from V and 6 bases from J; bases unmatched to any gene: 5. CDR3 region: CASSLEAGAAGELFF. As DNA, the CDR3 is TGCGCCAGCAGCTTGGAGGCGGGAGCGGCCGGGGAGCTGTTTTTT.

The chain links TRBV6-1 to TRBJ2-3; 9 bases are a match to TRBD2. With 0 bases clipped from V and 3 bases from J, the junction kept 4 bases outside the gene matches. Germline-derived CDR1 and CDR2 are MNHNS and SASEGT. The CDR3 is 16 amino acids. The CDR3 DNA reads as TGTGCCAGCAGTGAAGCTAGCGGGAGTAGGACAGATACGCAGTATTTT. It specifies CASSEASGSRTDTQYF.